The T cell receptor beta chain under discussion was sequenced for a study of long-term antiretroviral therapy in people with HIV. Sequencing relied on immunoSEQ assay v3.0, run at survey level. Data came from immunoSEQ multiplex PCR; TCRdb stores just in-frame clones and leaves some out. Here the sample spans almost 35,000 clones, around 94% being singletons. In regard to this clone: What it recognizes is unknown.

From germline, CDR1 is SGDLS and CDR2 YYNGEE. The CDR3 has 17 residues. V lost 4 bases, J lost 2 bases, and 5 bases stayed unmatched. Study outcomes and limitations: ART was followed by higher diversity that remained below transplant donor controls.

The sequencing here drew on unsorted PBMCs, taken around 5.4 years after starting antiretroviral therapy. This TCR was sampled from a woman aged 45-65 years with HIV. The J gene is TRBJ2-2, the V gene TRBV9; TRBD2 aligns across 13 bases. CDR3 bases: TGTGCCAGCAGCATAGGACTAGCGGGGGCAAACACCGGGGAGCTGTTTTTT. Its protein is CASSIGLAGANTGELFF.